The present entry profiles one T cell receptor (beta chain) with its context. A much larger clone lies one base from this, so it may be a read error. The CDR3 carries no conserved terminal phenylalanine or tryptophan, so it likely arises from a read error. Amplified TCR beta CDR3 regions derived from RNA transcripts. HTBI primers were used for first-round RT-PCR of the TCR CDR3. MiXCR, run by TCRdb on the multiplex PCR reads, gives a single entry per CDR3 protein. The sample holds a few hundred thousand distinct CDR3 sequences, roughly 46% seen once. V was pared by 0 bases and J by 5 bases, with 2 bases of the junction left unmatched. Per the germline V gene, CDR1 is SEHNR and CDR2 is FQNEAQ (reference sequence). The CDR3 contains 14 residues. These data belong to a study of T cells in Graves' hyperthyroidism and ophthalmopathy.

Sequenced sample: peripheral blood or thyroid tissue (not recorded which). The receptor's source is an adult woman with Graves' disease, either hyperthyroidism or ophthalmopathy (not recorded which). This rearrangement joins TRBV7-9 to TRBJ2-7, with 9 bases fitting TRBD2. CDR3 sequence reads: CASSLAASGNEQYL. The DNA of the CDR3 is TGTGCCAGCAGCTTAGCGGCTAGCGGGAACGAGCAGTACCTC.